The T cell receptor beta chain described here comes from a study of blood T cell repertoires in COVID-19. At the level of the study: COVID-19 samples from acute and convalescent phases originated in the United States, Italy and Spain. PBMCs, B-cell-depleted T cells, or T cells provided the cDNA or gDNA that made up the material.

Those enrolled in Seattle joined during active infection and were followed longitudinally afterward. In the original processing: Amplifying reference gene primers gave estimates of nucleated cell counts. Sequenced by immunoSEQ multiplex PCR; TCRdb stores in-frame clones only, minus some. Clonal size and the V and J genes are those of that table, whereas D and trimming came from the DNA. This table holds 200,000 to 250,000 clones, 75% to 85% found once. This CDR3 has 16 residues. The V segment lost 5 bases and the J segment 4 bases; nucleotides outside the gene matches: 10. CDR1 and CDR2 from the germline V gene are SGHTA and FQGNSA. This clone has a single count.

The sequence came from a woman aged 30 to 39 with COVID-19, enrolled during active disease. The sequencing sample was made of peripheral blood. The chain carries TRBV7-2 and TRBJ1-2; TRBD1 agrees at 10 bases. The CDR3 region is CASSAEPGTGAYGYTF. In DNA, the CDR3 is TGTGCCAGCAGCGCCGAACCCGGGACAGGGGCCTATGGCTACACCTTC.